This is a list of T cell receptor beta chains from one sample in a study of blood T cell repertoires in COVID-19. The data were produced by immunoSEQ multiplex PCR, yet TCRdb's version contains in-frame clones alone and is incomplete. The data hold about 4,900 clones, with around 90% observed a single time. Material: peripheral blood. The source of these receptors is a human donor in a cohort sampled during active COVID-19. The CDR3 runs from the conserved cysteine through the conserved F or W. A D gene is named only where the DNA matches it firmly. The size field is filled for only some rows; it gives once, few, many or a size class.

size	V	D	J	DNA	CDR3
.	TRBV5-5	.	TRBJ2-7	TGTGCCAGCAATGTGGCTCCGTCCTACGAGCAGTACTTC	CASNVAPSYEQYF
once	TRBV19	TRBD1	TRBJ2-5	TGTGCCAGTAGTATAACAGGGGGTGGGACCCAGTACTTC	CASSITGGGTQYF
.	TRBV25-1	.	TRBJ2-3	TGTGCCAGCAGTGATAGCGGCACAGATACGCAGTATTTT	CASSDSGTDTQYF
.	TRBV7-2	TRBD1	TRBJ2-1	TGTGCCAGCAGCTTCCCGACAGGGATGGGGATTGAGCAGTTCTTC	CASSFPTGMGIEQFF
.	TRBV5-1	.	TRBJ2-3	TGCGCCAGCAGCTTGGGCGGGGTCAGCACAGATACGCAGTATTTT	CASSLGGVSTDTQYF
.	TRBV5-1	.	TRBJ2-3	TGCGCCAGCAGTTATGACGGGACTTTTAGCACAGATACGCAGTATTTT	CASSYDGTFSTDTQYF
.	TRBV4-2	.	TRBJ2-7	TGTGCCAGCAGCCAAGCCGCAGGGGCAATCTACGAGCAGTACTTC	CASSQAAGAIYEQYF
once	TRBV5-5	TRBD1	TRBJ2-7	TGTGCCAGCAGCTGGACAGGGAGCTCCTACGAGCAGTACTTC	CASSWTGSSYEQYF
.	TRBV5-4	TRBD1	TRBJ1-6	TGTGCCAGCAGCACCCGGGACAGGAATTCACCCCTCCACTTT	CASSTRDRNSPLHF
once	TRBV2	.	TRBJ1-3	TGTGCCAGCAGGTTCGGTACAGTCACATCCTCTGGAAACACCATATATTTT	CASRFGTVTSSGNTIYF
once	TRBV2	.	TRBJ2-7	TGTGCCAGCAACGCTTACAGGAGCTCCTACGAGCAGTACTTC	CASNAYRSSYEQYF
.	TRBV19	.	TRBJ1-1	TGTGCCAGTAGTATACAGTTAAACACTGAAGCTTTCTTT	CASSIQLNTEAFF
once	TRBV28	.	TRBJ2-5	TGTGCCAGCACCACTCGAGAAGCGGGCATTCAAGAGACCCAGTACTTC	CASTTREAGIQETQYF
.	TRBV2	TRBD1	TRBJ2-3	TGTGCCAGCAGCCAACCCGGGACAGGGACCGGGTCAGATACGCAGTATTTT	CASSQPGTGTGSDTQYF
.	TRBV5-4	TRBD2	TRBJ2-2	TGTGCCAGCAGCTTGGGACTAGCGGGGGGGGCCGGCACCGGGGAGCTGTTTTTT	CASSLGLAGGAGTGELFF
.	TRBV10-2	TRBD2	TRBJ2-2	TGCGCCAGCAGACCGGGACTAGCCGGAACCGGGGAGCTGTTTTTT	CASRPGLAGTGELFF
.	TRBV20-1	.	TRBJ1-1	TGCAGTGCTAGTATCCAGGGGACTGAAGCTTTCTTT	CSASIQGTEAFF
.	TRBV6-5	TRBD1	TRBJ1-1	TGTGCCAGCAGGGTAACAGGGGGCCGGACTGAAGCTTTCTTT	CASRVTGGRTEAFF
once	TRBV3-1/TRBV3-2	TRBD2	TRBJ2-1	TGTGCCAGCAGCCCTTCAGCGGGAGCGTACAATGAGCAGTTCTTC	CASSPSAGAYNEQFF
.	TRBV20-1	.	TRBJ2-1	TGCAGTGCTAGTCAGTTCCGGAGGGCCATAAACAATGAGCAGTTCTTC	CSASQFRRAINNEQFF
.	TRBV24-1	TRBD1	TRBJ2-1	TGTGCCACCAGTGACCCCGGGACAGGGTTCGACAATGAGCAGTTCTTC	CATSDPGTGFDNEQFF
.	TRBV5-1	.	TRBJ1-2	TGCGCCAGCAGGATGGAGCGGGGAACTAACTATGGCTACACCTTC	CASRMERGTNYGYTF
once	TRBV19	TRBD1	TRBJ1-2	TGTGCCAGTACGCTCACCGGGACAGGGATAAATGGCTACACCTTC	CASTLTGTGINGYTF
.	TRBV12-5	.	TRBJ1-1	TGTGCTAGTGGCCCGGGCTGGGAGGGAGCTTTCTTT	CASGPGWEGAFF